The sequence of this T cell receptor (beta chain) was determined in a study of breast tumors, draining lymph nodes, adjacent tissues. Broader study findings: Luminal-like breast cancer showed significantly higher tumor–nontumor repertoire similarity than basal-like. Compared with lymph nodes, tumors were less diverse; compared with nontumor tissue, more. Findings are consistent with lymph node origin and intratumoral expansion of most tumor T cells.

Each CDR3 protein is one row after TCRdb ran MiXCR on the multiplex PCR reads. The sample includes some 66,000 distinct CDR3 sequences, 45% to 60% of them seen just once. Trimming stripped 6 bases from V and 0 bases from J, with 4 bases between. Germline CDR1 SGHTA, CDR2 FQGTGA. The CDR3 has 12 amino acids. With regard to this clonotype: Its antigen is as yet unknown.

The sequenced material came from breast tumor tissue. J is TRBJ2-3 and V is TRBV7-3; D is unresolved. The TCR was taken from a female donor with breast cancer. Some clones in this sample may be carry-over from other donors' samples. CDR3 in amino acids: CASSASTDTQYF. The CDR3 nucleotides are TGTGCCAGCAGTGCCAGCACAGATACGCAGTATTTT.